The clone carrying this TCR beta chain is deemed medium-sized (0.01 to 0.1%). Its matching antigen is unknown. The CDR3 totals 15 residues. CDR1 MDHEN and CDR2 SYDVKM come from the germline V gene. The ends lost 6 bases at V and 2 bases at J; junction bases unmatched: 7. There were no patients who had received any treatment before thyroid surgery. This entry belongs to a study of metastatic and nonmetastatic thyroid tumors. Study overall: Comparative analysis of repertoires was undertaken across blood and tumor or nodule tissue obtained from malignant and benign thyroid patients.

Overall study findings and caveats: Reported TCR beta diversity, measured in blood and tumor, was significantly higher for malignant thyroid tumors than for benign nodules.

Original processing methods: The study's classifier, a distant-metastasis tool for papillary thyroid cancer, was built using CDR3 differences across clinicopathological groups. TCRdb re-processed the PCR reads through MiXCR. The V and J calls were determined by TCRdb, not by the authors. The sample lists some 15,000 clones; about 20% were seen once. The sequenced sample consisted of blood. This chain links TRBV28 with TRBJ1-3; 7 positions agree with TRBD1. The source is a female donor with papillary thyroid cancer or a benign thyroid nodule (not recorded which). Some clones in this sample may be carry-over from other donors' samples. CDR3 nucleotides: TGTGCCAGCAGCCGACAGGGCAACGCTGGAAACACCATATATTTT. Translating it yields CASSRQGNAGNTIYF.